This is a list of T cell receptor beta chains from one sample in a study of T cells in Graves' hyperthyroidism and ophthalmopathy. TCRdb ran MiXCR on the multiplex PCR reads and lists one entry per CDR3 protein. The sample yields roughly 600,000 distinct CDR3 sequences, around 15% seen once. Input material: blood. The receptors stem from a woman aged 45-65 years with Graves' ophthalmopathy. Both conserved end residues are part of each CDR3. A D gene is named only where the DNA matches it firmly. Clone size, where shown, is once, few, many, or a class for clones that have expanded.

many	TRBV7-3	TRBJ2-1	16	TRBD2	TGTGCCAGCAGCCTCTACCGTAGCGGGAGGTACAATGAGCAGTTCTTC	CASSLYRSGRYNEQFF
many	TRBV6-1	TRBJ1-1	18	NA	TGTGCCAGCAGTGAAGTATCCACCTGGACCCCAATGAACACTGAAGCTTTCTTT	CASSEVSTWTPMNTEAFF
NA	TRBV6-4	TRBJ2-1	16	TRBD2	TGTGCCAGCAGTGACTTTCCGGGACTAGGTTTTAATGAGCAGTTCTTC	CASSDFPGLGFNEQFF
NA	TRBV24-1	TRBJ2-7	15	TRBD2	TGTGCCACCAGTGACACGGGACTAGCGGGGAACGAGCAGTACTTC	CATSDTGLAGNEQYF
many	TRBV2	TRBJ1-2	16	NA	TGTGCCAGCATTAAAGAAACTATACCGACAGGAGTCGGCTACACCTTC	CASIKETIPTGVGYTF
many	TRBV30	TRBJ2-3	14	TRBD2	TGTGCCTGGAGTAGGACTAGCGCGGCAGATACGCAGTATTTT	CAWSRTSAADTQYF
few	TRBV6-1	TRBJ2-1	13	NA	TGTGCCAGCAGTACTCCACCTAACTATGAGCAGTTCTTC	CASSTPPNYEQFF
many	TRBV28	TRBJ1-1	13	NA	TGTGCCAGCAGAGAAGGGGTAGGCACTGAAGCTTTCTTT	CASREGVGTEAFF
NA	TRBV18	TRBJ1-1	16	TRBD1	TGTGCCAGCTCACCAATCTTAGGGACAGGGTTCACTGAAGCTTTCTTT	CASSPILGTGFTEAFF
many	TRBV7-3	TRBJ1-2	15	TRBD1	TGTGCCAGCAGCCTGTCGGGACAGTTAAACTATGGCTACACCTTC	CASSLSGQLNYGYTF
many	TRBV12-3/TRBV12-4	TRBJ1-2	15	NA	TGTGCCAGCAGTTTAAGTTTCGGGGGGGGGTATGGCTACACCTTC	CASSLSFGGGYGYTF
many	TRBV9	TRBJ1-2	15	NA	TGTGCCAGCAGCCCCACCGCCAGGGGACCTTATGGCTACACCTTC	CASSPTARGPYGYTF
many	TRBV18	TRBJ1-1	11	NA	TGTGCCAGCTCACCGGGGGAAAAAGCTTTCTTT	CASSPGEKAFF
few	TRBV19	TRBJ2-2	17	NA	TGTGCCAGTAGTATAGGGTCCGGCGGGATCGGCACCGGGGAGCTGTTTTTT	CASSIGSGGIGTGELFF
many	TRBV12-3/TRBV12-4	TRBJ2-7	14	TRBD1	TGTGCCAGCAGAGCGACAGGGGGCTACTACGAGCAGTACTTC	CASRATGGYYEQYF
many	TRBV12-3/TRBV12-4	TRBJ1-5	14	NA	TGTGCCAGCAGTTTAAGGACAGGCAATCAGCCCCAGCATTTT	CASSLRTGNQPQHF
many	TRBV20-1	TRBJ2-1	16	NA	TGCAGTGCTAGAGAGATACTTTTGAGCTCCTACAATGAGCAGTTCTTC	CSAREILLSSYNEQFF
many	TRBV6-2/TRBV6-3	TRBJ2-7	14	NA	TGTGCCAGCAGTTTCAGCGGAACCTCCTACGAGCAGTACTTC	CASSFSGTSYEQYF
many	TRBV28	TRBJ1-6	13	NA	TGTGCCAGCAGTCCCGGGACGTATTCACCCCTCCACTTT	CASSPGTYSPLHF
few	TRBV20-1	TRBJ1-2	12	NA	TGCAGTGCTAGGGAACAGGGCTATGGCTACACCTTC	CSAREQGYGYTF
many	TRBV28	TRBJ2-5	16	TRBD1	TGTGCCAGCAGTATATCCGGGACAGGGGGTTTCGAGACCCAGTACTTC	CASSISGTGGFETQYF
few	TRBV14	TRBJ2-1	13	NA	TGTGCCAGCAGTTACGGACGGTACAATGAGCAGTTCTTC	CASSYGRYNEQFF
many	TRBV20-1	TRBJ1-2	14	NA	TGCAGTGCTAGAGCTGTACAGGCAAGGGATGGCTACACCTTC	CSARAVQARDGYTF
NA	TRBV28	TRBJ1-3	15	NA	TGTGCCAGCAGCCTAACCTCCTACCCCCGGAACACCATATATTTT	CASSLTSYPRNTIYF
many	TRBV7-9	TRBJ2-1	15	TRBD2	TGTGCCAGCAGCGATAAGCGGGAGGAAAACAATGAGCAGTTCTTC	CASSDKREENNEQFF
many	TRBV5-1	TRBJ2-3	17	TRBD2	TGCGCCAGCAGCTTGGGGGAAGCGGGAGTGAGTGCAGATACGCAGTATTTT	CASSLGEAGVSADTQYF
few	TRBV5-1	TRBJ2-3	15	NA	TGCGCCAGCGCCCAAGGCGCCCCCCGCACAGATACGCAGTATTTT	CASAQGAPRTDTQYF
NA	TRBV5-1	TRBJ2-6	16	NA	TGCGCCAGCAGCTTGAACGGATTATCTGGGGCCAACGTCCTGACTTTC	CASSLNGLSGANVLTF
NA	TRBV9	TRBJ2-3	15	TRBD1	TGTGCCAGCAGCGTAGCCGACAGGGGGCGCGTTACGCAGTATTTT	CASSVADRGRVTQYF
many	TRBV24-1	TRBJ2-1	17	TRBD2	TGTGCCACCAGCGGAGGCCAGCGGGAGGGCGTACATAATGAGCAGTTCTTC	CATSGGQREGVHNEQFF
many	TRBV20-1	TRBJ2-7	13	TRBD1	TGCAGTGCAAACGGACAGGGCGCCTACGAGCAGTACTTC	CSANGQGAYEQYF